This paragraph reports one T cell receptor beta chain. What it recognizes is unknown. This entry is derived from a study of cytomegalovirus exposure and HLA in healthy donors. Germline V CDR1 and CDR2: SGHRS, YFSETQ. Unmatched junction bases numbered 5, after V lost 2 bases and J lost 8 bases. The CDR3 extends over 14 amino acids. Study-level findings and limits: CMV serostatus alone was available as immune exposure information.

The PCR ran on 60 Vbeta and 13 Jbeta primers. Here immunoSEQ multiplex PCR was the method, and the copy in TCRdb shows in-frame clones only, minus some. Of about 150,000 clones in the sample, over 75% are singletons; the top ten hold approximately 6%. Sequenced: PBMCs. The TCR originated in a man aged 25-45 years in good health and CMV-seropositive. V is TRBV5-1 and J is TRBJ1-4, with 8 bases lining up with TRBD1. The CDR3 is CASSFQGAREKLFF. For the CDR3, the DNA is TGCGCCAGCAGCTTTCAGGGGGCTAGGGAAAAACTGTTTTTT.